Listed here is a single T cell receptor beta chain. CDR1 and CDR2 from the germline V gene are SQVTM and ANQGSEA. After removal of 7 bases from V and 4 bases from J, the junction contained 10 bases not matched to a gene. The CDR3 consists of 15 residues. This specimen belongs to a study of blood T cell repertoires in COVID-19. Overall study context: T cells, B-cell-depleted T cells, or PBMCs provided the cDNA or gDNA that served as material.

As handled by the study authors: For nucleated cells, counts were estimated from reference gene primer amplification. Repertoires were generated with immunoSEQ multiplex PCR, while TCRdb's copy carries only in-frame clones and drops some. That table furnishes V, J and clone size, whereas the DNA furnished D and trimming. The sample lists around 200,000 clones; about 76% were seen once. Seattle patients were enrolled during active infection and followed longitudinally. The rearrangement links TRBV29-1 to TRBJ2-1; TRBD1 matches 10 bases. Sequencing was performed on peripheral blood. This clonotype originated in a woman aged 40 to 49 with COVID-19, enrolled during active disease. The CDR3 bases are TGCAGCGCCCGGGGAGGGGACAGGGGATACAATGAGCAGTTCTTC. Its translation: CSARGGDRGYNEQFF.